The TCR beta chain under discussion was sequenced for a study of breast tumors, draining lymph nodes, adjacent tissues. Study-wide findings and caveats: Compared with lymph nodes, tumors were less diverse; compared with nontumor tissue, more.

Germline V gene lookup returns CDR1 PRHDT and CDR2 FYEKMQ (reference sequence). This CDR3 is built from 15 residues. V was clipped by 6 bases and J by 8 bases; unmatched bases: 10. Breast cancer patients provided tissue from their axillary draining lymph nodes. This clonotype was observed many times. Its antigen is unknown. TCRdb independently ran MiXCR on the multiplex PCR reads; one entry per CDR3 protein. This table holds under 300,000 distinct CDR3 sequences, less than 35% found once. The V gene is TRBV13, the J gene TRBJ1-6; TRBD1 agrees at 7 bases. The specimen was axillary lymph node tissue. The source is a female donor with breast cancer. Some clones in this sample may be carry-over from other donors' samples. The CDR3: CASRNNRGGYSPLHF. The CDR3, as DNA: TGTGCCAGCAGAAATAACAGGGGAGGGTATTCACCCCTCCACTTT.